This record covers a single T cell receptor beta chain. This record belongs to a study of blood T cell repertoires in COVID-19. Study-level information: Acute-phase and convalescent COVID-19 samples originated in the United States, Italy and Spain. PBMCs, B-cell-depleted T cells, or T cells were the source of the cDNA or gDNA that made up the material.

TCRdb keeps only in-frame clones here, not all; method: immunoSEQ multiplex PCR. This sample has some 290,000 clones, with about 76% found just once. Per germline, CDR1 SGHDT and CDR2 YYEEEE. CDR3 length: 13 residues. The germline V and J ends were trimmed by 1 base and 6 bases, with 10 bases remaining between them. This rearrangement joins TRBV5-6 to TRBJ1-2; tentative D call: TRBD1 (5 bases). The receptor comes from a woman in her fifties or sixties with active or convalescent COVID-19. Sequencing was performed on peripheral blood. CDR3 DNA sequence: TGTGCCAGCAGCTTGCCGCAGGGTAATGGCTACACCTTC. It yields the protein CASSLPQGNGYTF.